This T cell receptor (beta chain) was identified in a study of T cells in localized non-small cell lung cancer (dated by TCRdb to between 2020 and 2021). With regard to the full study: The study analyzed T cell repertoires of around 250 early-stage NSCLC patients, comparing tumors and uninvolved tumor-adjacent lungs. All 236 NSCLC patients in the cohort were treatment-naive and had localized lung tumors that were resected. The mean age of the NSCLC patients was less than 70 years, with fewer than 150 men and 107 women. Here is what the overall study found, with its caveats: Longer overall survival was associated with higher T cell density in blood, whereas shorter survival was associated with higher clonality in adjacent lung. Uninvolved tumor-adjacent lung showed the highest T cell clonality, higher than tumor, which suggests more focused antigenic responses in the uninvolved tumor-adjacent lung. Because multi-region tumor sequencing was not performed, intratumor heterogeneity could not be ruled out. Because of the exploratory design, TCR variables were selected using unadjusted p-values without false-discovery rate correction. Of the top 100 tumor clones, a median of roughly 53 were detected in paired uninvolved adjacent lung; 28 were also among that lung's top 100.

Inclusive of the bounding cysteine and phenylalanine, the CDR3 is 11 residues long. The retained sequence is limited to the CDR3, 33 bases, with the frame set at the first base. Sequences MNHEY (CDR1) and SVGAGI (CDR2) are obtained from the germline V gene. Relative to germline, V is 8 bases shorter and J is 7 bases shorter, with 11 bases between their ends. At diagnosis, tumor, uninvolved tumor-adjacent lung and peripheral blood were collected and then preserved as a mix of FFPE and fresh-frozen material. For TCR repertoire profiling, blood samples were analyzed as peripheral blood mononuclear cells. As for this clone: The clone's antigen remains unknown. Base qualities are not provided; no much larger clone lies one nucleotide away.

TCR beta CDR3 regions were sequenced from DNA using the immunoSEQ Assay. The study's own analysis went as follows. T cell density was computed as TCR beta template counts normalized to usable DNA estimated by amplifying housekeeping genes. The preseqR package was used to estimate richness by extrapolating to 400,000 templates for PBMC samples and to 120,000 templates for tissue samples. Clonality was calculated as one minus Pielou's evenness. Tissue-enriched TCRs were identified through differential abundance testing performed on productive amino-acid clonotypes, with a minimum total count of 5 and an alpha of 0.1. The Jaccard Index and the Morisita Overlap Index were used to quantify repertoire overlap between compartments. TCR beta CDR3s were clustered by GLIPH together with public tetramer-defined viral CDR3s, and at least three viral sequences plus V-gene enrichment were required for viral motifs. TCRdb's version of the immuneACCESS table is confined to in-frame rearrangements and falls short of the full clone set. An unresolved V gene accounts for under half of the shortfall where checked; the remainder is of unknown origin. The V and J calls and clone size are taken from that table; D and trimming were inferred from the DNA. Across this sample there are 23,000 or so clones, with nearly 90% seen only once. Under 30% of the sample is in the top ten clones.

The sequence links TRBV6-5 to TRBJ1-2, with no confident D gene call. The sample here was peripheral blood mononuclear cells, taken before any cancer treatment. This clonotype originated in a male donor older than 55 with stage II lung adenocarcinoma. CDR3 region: CASLSAVGYTF. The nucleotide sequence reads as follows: TGTGCCAGCTTGTCGGCGGTTGGCTACACCTTC.